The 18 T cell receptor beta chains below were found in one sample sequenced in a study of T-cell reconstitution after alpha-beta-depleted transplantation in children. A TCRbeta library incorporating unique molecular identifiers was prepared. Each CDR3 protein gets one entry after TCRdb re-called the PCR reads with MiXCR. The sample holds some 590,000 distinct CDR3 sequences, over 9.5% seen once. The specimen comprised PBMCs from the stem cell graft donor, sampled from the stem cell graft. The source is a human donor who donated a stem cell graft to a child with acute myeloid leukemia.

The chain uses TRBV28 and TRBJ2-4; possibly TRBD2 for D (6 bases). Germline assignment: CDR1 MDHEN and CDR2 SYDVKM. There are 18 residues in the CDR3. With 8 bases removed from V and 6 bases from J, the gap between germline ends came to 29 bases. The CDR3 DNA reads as TGTGCCAGCGGAGGTTGGGGGGTCGGGGAAGGCCTACTAAACATTCAGTACTTC. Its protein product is CASGGWGVGEGLLNIQYF.

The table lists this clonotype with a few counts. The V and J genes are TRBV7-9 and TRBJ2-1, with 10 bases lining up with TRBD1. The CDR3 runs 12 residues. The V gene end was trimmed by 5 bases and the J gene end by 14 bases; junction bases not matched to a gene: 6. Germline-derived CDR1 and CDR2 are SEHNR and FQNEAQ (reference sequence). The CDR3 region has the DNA TGTGCCAGCAGCCCTCCGGGACAGGGGAAGTTCTTC. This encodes CASSPPGQGKFF.

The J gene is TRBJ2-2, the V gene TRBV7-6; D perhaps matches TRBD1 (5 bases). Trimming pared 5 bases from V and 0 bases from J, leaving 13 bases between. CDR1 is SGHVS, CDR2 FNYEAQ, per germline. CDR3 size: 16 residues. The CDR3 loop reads CASSKTAQTNTGELFF. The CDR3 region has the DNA TGTGCCAGCAGCAAGACAGCCCAGACGAACACCGGGGAGCTGTTTTTT.

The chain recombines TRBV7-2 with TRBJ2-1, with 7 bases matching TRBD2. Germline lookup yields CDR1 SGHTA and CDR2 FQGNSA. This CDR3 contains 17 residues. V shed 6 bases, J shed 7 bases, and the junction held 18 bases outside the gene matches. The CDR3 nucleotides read TGTGCCAGCAGTCCCGACGGCCGCGGGAGTGCACGGAATGAGCAGTTCTTC. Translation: CASSPDGRGSARNEQFF. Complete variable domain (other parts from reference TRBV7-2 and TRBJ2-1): GAGVSQSPSNKVTEKGKDVELRCDPISGHTALYWYRQSLGQGLEFLIYFQGNSAPDKSGLPSDRFSAERTGGSVSTLTIQRTQQEDSAVYLCASSPDGRGSARNEQFFGPGTRLTVL.

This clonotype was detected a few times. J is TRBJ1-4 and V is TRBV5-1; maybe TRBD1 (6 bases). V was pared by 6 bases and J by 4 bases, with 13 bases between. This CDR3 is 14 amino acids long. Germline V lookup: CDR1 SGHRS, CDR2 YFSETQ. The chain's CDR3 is CASTVTGDNEKLFF. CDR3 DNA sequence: TGCGCCAGCACCGTGACAGGAGATAATGAAAAACTGTTTTTT.

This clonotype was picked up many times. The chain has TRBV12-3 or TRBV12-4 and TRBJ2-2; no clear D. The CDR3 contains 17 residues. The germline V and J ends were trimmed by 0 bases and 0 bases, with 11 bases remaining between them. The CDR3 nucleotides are TGTGCCAGCAGTTTAGCAGGGCAGCCCGCGAACACCGGGGAGCTGTTTTTT. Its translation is CASSLAGQPANTGELFF.

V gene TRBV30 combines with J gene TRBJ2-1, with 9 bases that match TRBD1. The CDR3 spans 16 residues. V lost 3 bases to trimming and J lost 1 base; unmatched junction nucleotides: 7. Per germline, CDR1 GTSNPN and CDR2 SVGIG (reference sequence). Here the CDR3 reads CAWRTGGIQSYNEQFF. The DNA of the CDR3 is TGTGCCTGGAGAACAGGGGGCATACAGTCCTACAATGAGCAGTTCTTC.

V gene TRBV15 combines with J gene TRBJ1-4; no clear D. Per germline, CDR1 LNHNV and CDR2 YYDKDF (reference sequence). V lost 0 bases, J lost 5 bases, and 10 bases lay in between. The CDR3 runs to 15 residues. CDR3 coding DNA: TGTGCCACCAGCAGAGATCACAGTCTCAATGAAAAACTGTTTTTT. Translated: CATSRDHSLNEKLFF.

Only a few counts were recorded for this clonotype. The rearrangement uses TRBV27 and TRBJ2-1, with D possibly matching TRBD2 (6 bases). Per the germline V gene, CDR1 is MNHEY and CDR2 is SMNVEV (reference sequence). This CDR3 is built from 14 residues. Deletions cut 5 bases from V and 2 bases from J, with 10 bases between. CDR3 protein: CASSAGLTYNEQFF. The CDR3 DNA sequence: TGTGCCAGCAGTGCGGGACTCACCTACAATGAGCAGTTCTTC.

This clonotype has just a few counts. CDR3 in DNA: TGTGCCAGCCGAGGCGGGGGGAGAGGAGATACGCAGTATTTT. This translates into CASRGGGRGDTQYF. The V call is TRBV28, the J call TRBJ2-3; TRBD2 matches 8 bases. This CDR3 has 14 amino acids. Germline-derived CDR1 and CDR2 are MDHEN and SYDVKM. The ends lost 8 bases at V and 5 bases at J; junction bases unmatched: 9.

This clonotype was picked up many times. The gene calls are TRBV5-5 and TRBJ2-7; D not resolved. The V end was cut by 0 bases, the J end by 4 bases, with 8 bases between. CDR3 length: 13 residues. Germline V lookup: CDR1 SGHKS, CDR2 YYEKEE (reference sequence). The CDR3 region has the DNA TGTGCCAGCAGCTTGGGGACGTGGTACGAGCAGTACTTC. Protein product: CASSLGTWYEQYF.

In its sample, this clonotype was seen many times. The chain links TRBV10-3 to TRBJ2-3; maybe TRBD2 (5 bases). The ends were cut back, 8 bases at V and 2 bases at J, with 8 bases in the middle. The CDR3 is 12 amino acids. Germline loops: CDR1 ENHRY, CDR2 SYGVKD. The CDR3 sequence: CAIRTLTDTQYF. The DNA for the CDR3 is TGTGCCATCCGGACTCTCACAGATACGCAGTATTTT.

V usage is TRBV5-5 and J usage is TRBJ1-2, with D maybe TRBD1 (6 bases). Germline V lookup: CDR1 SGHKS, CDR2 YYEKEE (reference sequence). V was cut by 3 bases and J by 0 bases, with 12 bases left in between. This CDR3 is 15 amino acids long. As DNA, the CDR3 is TGTGCCAGCAGCTCCGACAGGACTACTAACTATGGCTACACCTTC. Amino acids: CASSSDRTTNYGYTF. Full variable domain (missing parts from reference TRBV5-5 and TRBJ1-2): DAGVTQSPTHLIKTRGQQVTLRCSPISGHKSVSWYQQVLGQGPQFIFQYYEKEERGRGNFPDRFSARQFPNYSSELNVNALLLGDSALYLCASSSDRTTNYGYTFGSGTRLTVV.

This CDR3 reads CASSLEGRAGDEQFF. The CDR3 region has the DNA TGTGCCAGCAGCTTAGAAGGGCGAGCTGGTGATGAGCAGTTCTTC. V usage is TRBV7-2 and J usage is TRBJ2-1; D not resolved. Germline CDR1 is SGHTA and CDR2 is FQGNSA. The CDR3 is made up of 15 amino acids. Trimming took off 1 base at V and 8 bases at J, with 15 bases between the two ends.

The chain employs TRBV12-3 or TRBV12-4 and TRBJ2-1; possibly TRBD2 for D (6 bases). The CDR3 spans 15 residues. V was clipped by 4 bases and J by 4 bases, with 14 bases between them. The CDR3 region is CASSSSAKRYNEQFF. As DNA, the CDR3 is TGTGCCAGCAGTTCTAGCGCGAAGAGGTACAATGAGCAGTTCTTC.

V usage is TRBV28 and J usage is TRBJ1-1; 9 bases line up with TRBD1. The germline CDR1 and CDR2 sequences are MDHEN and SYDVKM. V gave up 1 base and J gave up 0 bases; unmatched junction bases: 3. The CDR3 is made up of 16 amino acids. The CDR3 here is CASSLSGTGLNTEAFF. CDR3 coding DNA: TGTGCCAGCAGTTTATCCGGGACAGGGTTGAACACTGAAGCTTTCTTT.

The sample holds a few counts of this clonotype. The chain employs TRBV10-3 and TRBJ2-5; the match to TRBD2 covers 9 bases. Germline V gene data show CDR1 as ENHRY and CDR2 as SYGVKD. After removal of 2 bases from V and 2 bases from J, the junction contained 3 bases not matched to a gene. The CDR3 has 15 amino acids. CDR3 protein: CAISEPTSGQETQYF. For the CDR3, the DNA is TGTGCCATCAGTGAGCCGACTAGCGGTCAAGAGACCCAGTACTTC.

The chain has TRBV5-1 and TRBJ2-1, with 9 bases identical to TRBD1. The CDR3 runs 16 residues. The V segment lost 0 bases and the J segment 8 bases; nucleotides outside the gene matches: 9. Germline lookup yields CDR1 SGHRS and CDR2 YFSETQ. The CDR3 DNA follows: TGCGCCAGCAGCTTGGACGGGACAGGGATCCGCGATGAGCAGTTCTTC. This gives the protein CASSLDGTGIRDEQFF.